Below are 2 T cell receptor beta chains sequenced from a single sample in a study of beta chain features in type 1 diabetes. Their target antigens are unknown. Of the isolated RNA, all was reverse transcribed, and so the sequenced material was expressed TCRB transcripts. Assay used: immunoSEQ multiplex PCR; TCRdb lists only in-frame clones, some missing. The sample includes more than 100,000 clones, around 10% of them seen just once. Study-wide results and limits: All four CD4+ subsets of Type 1 diabetes patients contained TCRB CDR3s that were moderately but significantly shorter.

Sequences were obtained from central memory CD4+ T cells from blood. Receptor source: a man between 25 and 39 years old with type 1 diabetes.

Only a few counts were recorded for this clone. For the CDR3, the DNA is TGTGCCAGCTCCCTCACTAGGGACGAGCAGTACTTC. Translated: CASSLTRDEQYF. V and J are TRBV18 and TRBJ2-7, with D possibly being TRBD2 (5 bases). The V gene's germline CDR1 is KGHSH and CDR2 LQKENI. Trimming left V 6 bases short and J 5 bases short, with 11 bases between. The length of the CDR3 is 12 residues.

The J gene is TRBJ2-7, the V gene TRBV15, with unresolved D. The CDR3 has 12 amino acids. Deletions cut 0 bases from V and 5 bases from J, with 5 bases between. The germline V gene encodes CDR1 LNHNV and CDR2 YYDKDF (reference sequence). The CDR3 DNA is TGTGCCACCAGCAGAGATTATCACGAGCAGTACTTC. It translates to CATSRDYHEQYF.